The rows below give T cell receptor beta chains drawn from one sample of a study of cytomegalovirus exposure and HLA in healthy donors. Only in-frame clones appear in the TCRdb table, and some are missing; sequencing was by immunoSEQ multiplex PCR. The sample shows around 99,000 clones, approximately 71% of them seen only once. Material: PBMCs. The receptors were sampled from a woman in her seventies in good health and CMV-seropositive. The CDR3 runs from the conserved cysteine through the conserved F or W. A D gene is named only where the DNA matches it firmly. Rows give clone size only sometimes, using once, few, many, or a class for an expanded clone.

CASRTGQGYEKLFF,TGTGCCAGTAGGACGGGACAGGGATATGAAAAACTGTTTTTT,.,TRBD1,TRBJ1-4,TRBV19
CASSSTGSDGNTIYF,TGTGCCAGCAGTTCGACAGGGTCGGATGGAAACACCATATATTTT,.,TRBD1,TRBJ1-3,TRBV27
CASSEAGGSSYGYTF,TGTGCCAGCAGTGAAGCCGGGGGGTCTAGCTATGGCTACACCTTC,.,.,TRBJ1-2,TRBV6-1
CASSTDRGDTGELFF,TGCGCCAGCAGCACCGACAGGGGGGACACCGGGGAGCTGTTTTTT,.,TRBD1,TRBJ2-2,TRBV5-1
CASSLLGGTNEKLFF,TGCGCCAGCAGCTTGTTGGGAGGGACTAATGAAAAACTGTTTTTT,.,.,TRBJ1-4,TRBV5-1
CASSQEGAGGVGELFF,TGCGCCAGCAGCCAAGAGGGCGCGGGGGGTGTCGGGGAGCTGTTTTTT,.,TRBD2,TRBJ2-2,TRBV4-1
CASRPDTARGYTF,TGTGCCAGCAGACCTGACACTGCTCGTGGCTACACCTTC,.,.,TRBJ1-2,TRBV6-5
CASSRENEKLFF,TGCGCCAGCAGCCGGGAGAATGAAAAACTGTTTTTT,.,.,TRBJ1-4,TRBV4-3
CASSPGGNIQYF,TGTGCCAGCAGCCCGGGGGGGAACATTCAGTACTTC,.,TRBD2,TRBJ2-4,TRBV14
CASSLELRLAGDSTDTQYF,TGTGCCAGCAGCTTAGAGCTTAGGCTAGCGGGGGACAGCACAGATACGCAGTATTTT,.,TRBD2,TRBJ2-3,TRBV7-2
CASSLRTVETNEKLFF,TGTGCCAGCAGCCTCCGGACAGTGGAGACTAATGAAAAACTGTTTTTT,.,.,TRBJ1-4,TRBV5-4
CASSLGQGREAFF,TGTGCCAGCTCACTCGGACAAGGGCGGGAAGCTTTCTTT,.,.,TRBJ1-1,TRBV18
CASSEGRPGDIQYF,TGTGCCAGCAGTGAGGGCAGGCCAGGGGACATTCAGTACTTC,few,.,TRBJ2-4,TRBV6-1
CASSSTDRVIGTGELFF,TGTGCCAGCAGCTCCACCGACAGGGTAATCGGAACCGGGGAGCTGTTTTTT,few,TRBD1,TRBJ2-2,TRBV4-2
CASSQELAGLYEQFF,TGTGCCAGCAGCCAAGAACTAGCGGGGCTCTATGAGCAGTTCTTC,.,TRBD2,TRBJ2-1,TRBV4-2
CASSGTSGAYEQYF,TGTGCCAGTAGCGGGACTAGCGGGGCCTACGAGCAGTACTTC,.,TRBD2,TRBJ2-7,TRBV19
CASSLRGLAEAFF,TGTGCCAGCAGCTTACGAGGCCTTGCTGAAGCTTTCTTT,few,.,TRBJ1-1,TRBV7-6
CASSGVQADF,TGTGCCAGCAGTGGGGTACAGGCAGATTTT,few,.,TRBJ1-1,TRBV6-1
CASSYSGRGGYEQYF,TGTGCCAGCAGTTACTCCGGGCGGGGCGGGTACGAGCAGTACTTC,.,.,TRBJ2-7,TRBV6-5
CASGTTYEQYF,TGTGCATCCGGGACAACCTACGAGCAGTACTTC,.,.,TRBJ2-7,TRBV30
CASRYGDAELEGYTF,TGTGCCAGCAGGTACGGAGACGCAGAATTGGAGGGCTACACCTTC,.,.,TRBJ1-2,TRBV7-9
CAISVDSTGRSEGYTF,TGTGCCATCAGTGTAGACTCGACAGGGCGGTCGGAAGGCTACACCTTC,few,TRBD1,TRBJ1-2,TRBV10-3
CAAPHPRGYNEKLFF,TGTGCCGCGCCCCACCCCCGGGGATACAATGAAAAACTGTTTTTT,.,.,TRBJ1-4,TRBV5-6
CASSGFQGSSYNEQFF,TGCGCCAGCAGTGGGTTCCAGGGTAGCTCCTACAATGAGCAGTTCTTC,.,.,TRBJ2-1,TRBV10-1
CASVQGLNTEAFF,TGTGCCAGTGTCCAGGGTCTGAACACTGAAGCTTTCTTT,few,.,TRBJ1-1,TRBV19
CASSEYTGAYNEQFF,TGTGCCAGCAGTGAATACACAGGGGCCTACAATGAGCAGTTCTTC,.,TRBD1,TRBJ2-1,TRBV25-1
CASSVTGTGAGELFF,TGTGCCAGCAGTGTCACCGGGACAGGGGCCGGGGAGCTGTTTTTT,.,TRBD1,TRBJ2-2,TRBV2
CASSQTDWAQETQYF,TGTGCCAGCAGCCAGACGGACTGGGCCCAAGAGACCCAGTACTTC,.,.,TRBJ2-5,TRBV9
CASSYATGSYGYTF,TGTGCCAGCAGTTACGCGACAGGGTCCTATGGCTACACCTTC,.,TRBD1,TRBJ1-2,TRBV6-5
CASSADREGSYEQYF,TGTGCCAGCAGCGCGGACAGGGAAGGGTCCTACGAGCAGTACTTC,once,TRBD1,TRBJ2-7,TRBV13
CASSLVSTDEQFF,TGCGCCAGCAGCTTGGTATCTACTGATGAGCAGTTCTTC,few,.,TRBJ2-1,TRBV5-1
CASSTLQGTEAFF,TGTGCCAGCAGTACTCTACAGGGGACTGAAGCTTTCTTT,.,TRBD1,TRBJ1-1,TRBV27
CASSLQGDNSPLHF,TGCGCCAGCAGCTTACAGGGGGATAATTCACCCCTCCACTTT,few,TRBD1,TRBJ1-6,TRBV5-1
CASSLERGSHNEQFF,TGTGCCAGCAGTCTGGAGAGGGGGTCCCACAATGAGCAGTTCTTC,.,.,TRBJ2-1,TRBV7-3
CASSDTGTSNQPQHF,TGTGCCAGCAGTGACACCGGGACAAGCAATCAGCCCCAGCATTTT,.,.,TRBJ1-5,TRBV25-1
CASRDSVSNQPQHF,TGTGCCAGCCGGGACAGCGTTAGCAATCAGCCCCAGCATTTT,.,TRBD1,TRBJ1-5,TRBV6-1
CASSRGQTNQPQHF,TGCGCCAGCAGCCGTGGACAGACCAATCAGCCCCAGCATTTT,.,.,TRBJ1-5,TRBV4-3
CAWKSEYNSPLHF,TGTGCCTGGAAGTCGGAGTATAATTCACCCCTCCACTTT,.,.,TRBJ1-6,TRBV30
CAWSPGQVFSDTQYF,TGTGCCTGGAGCCCCGGACAAGTGTTTTCAGATACGCAGTATTTT,.,.,TRBJ2-3,TRBV30
CASSVGLAGAGLGGQETQYF,TGTGCCAGCAGCGTGGGACTAGCGGGGGCAGGTCTAGGGGGCCAAGAGACCCAGTACTTC,.,TRBD2,TRBJ2-5,TRBV9
CAISLGTGGSTEAFF,TGTGCCATCAGCCTCGGGACAGGGGGGAGCACTGAAGCTTTCTTT,few,TRBD1,TRBJ1-1,TRBV10-3
CSGTGFDEQFF,TGCAGCGGGACAGGGTTCGATGAGCAGTTCTTC,few,TRBD1,TRBJ2-1,TRBV29-1
CAIREGASETQYF,TGTGCCATCAGGGAGGGGGCTTCGGAGACCCAGTACTTC,.,.,TRBJ2-5,TRBV10-3
CAWSLLAGETDTQYF,TGTGCCTGGAGTCTCCTAGCGGGGGAAACAGATACGCAGTATTTT,.,TRBD2,TRBJ2-3,TRBV30
CASSHDFSEGLSTEAFF,TGTGCCAGTAGTCACGATTTTTCCGAGGGTCTGAGCACTGAAGCTTTCTTT,.,.,TRBJ1-1,TRBV19
CASSPFSGANVLTF,TGTGCCAGCAGTCCTTTTTCTGGGGCCAACGTCCTGACTTTC,few,.,TRBJ2-6,TRBV6-6
CASSEAGRGWDTEAFF,TGTGCCAGCAGTGAAGCCGGCAGGGGTTGGGACACTGAAGCTTTCTTT,few,.,TRBJ1-1,TRBV25-1
CASSDKRLAYNEQFF,TGTGCCAGCAGTGATAAGCGTCTCGCCTACAATGAGCAGTTCTTC,.,.,TRBJ2-1,TRBV6-1
CAWDRVPYEQYF,TGTGCCTGGGACAGGGTGCCCTACGAGCAGTACTTC,.,TRBD1,TRBJ2-7,TRBV30
CASRLTGGSYEQYF,TGTGCCAGCAGACTCACAGGGGGTAGCTACGAGCAGTACTTC,.,TRBD1,TRBJ2-7,TRBV6-1
CASSIKWGNRDGNQPQHF,TGTGCCAGTAGTATAAAATGGGGTAACAGGGACGGCAATCAGCCCCAGCATTTT,.,.,TRBJ1-5,TRBV19
CASSSVISGLNNEQFF,TGCGCCAGCAGCTCGGTCATTAGCGGCTTAAACAATGAGCAGTTCTTC,few,.,TRBJ2-1,TRBV5-1
CASSLAWGTVNYGYTF,TGTGCCAGCAGCTTAGCATGGGGGACAGTTAACTATGGCTACACCTTC,.,TRBD1,TRBJ1-2,TRBV7-9
CASSLERTGTYEQYF,TGTGCCAGCAGCCTCGAACGGACAGGGACCTACGAGCAGTACTTC,.,TRBD1,TRBJ2-7,TRBV7-6